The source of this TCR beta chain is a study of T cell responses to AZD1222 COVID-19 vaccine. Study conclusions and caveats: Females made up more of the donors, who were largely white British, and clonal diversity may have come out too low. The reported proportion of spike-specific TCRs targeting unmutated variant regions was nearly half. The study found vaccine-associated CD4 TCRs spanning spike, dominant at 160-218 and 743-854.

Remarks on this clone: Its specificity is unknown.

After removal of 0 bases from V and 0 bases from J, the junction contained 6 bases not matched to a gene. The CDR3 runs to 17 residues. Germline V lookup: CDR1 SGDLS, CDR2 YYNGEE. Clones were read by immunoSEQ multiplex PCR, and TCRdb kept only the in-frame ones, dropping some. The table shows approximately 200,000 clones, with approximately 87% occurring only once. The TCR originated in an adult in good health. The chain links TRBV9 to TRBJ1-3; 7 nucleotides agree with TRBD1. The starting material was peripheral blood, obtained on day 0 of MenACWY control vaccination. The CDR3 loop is CASSVEGQRSSGNTIYF. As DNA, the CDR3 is TGTGCCAGCAGCGTAGAGGGACAGCGCTCCTCTGGAAACACCATATATTTT.